This is a list of T cell receptor beta chains from one sample in a study of cytomegalovirus exposure and HLA in healthy donors. The assay was immunoSEQ multiplex PCR, and TCRdb's table has in-frame clones only and misses some. The profile shows over 85,000 clones, approximately 70% of them singletons. Material for sequencing was PBMCs. All receptors derive from a man aged 40-50 years in good health and CMV-seronegative. The CDR3 runs from the conserved cysteine through the conserved F or W.

j_gene | v_gene | CDR3aa
TRBJ2-2 | TRBV10-2 | CASRTSGGAGELFF
TRBJ1-2 | TRBV2 | CASRQGADYGYTF
TRBJ2-2 | TRBV4-1 | CASSRLATGELFF
TRBJ2-3 | TRBV18 | CASSGAPSTDTQYF
TRBJ1-3 | TRBV15 | CATSRLTGIGNTIYF
TRBJ1-1 | TRBV2 | CASSLGAGTEAFF
TRBJ2-7 | TRBV7-3 | CASRQKPDSNYEQYF
TRBJ2-1 | TRBV7-6 | CASSLAITGGSSYNEQFF
TRBJ1-5 | TRBV28 | CASTLGGASQPQHF
TRBJ2-3 | TRBV4-3 | CASSQDLQTDTQYF
TRBJ2-3 | TRBV5-1 | CASSFPQGVSTDTQYF
TRBJ2-7 | TRBV4-3 | CASSQDEKQGLYEQYF
TRBJ2-1 | TRBV5-6 | CASSLELVRDGSNEQFF
TRBJ1-6 | TRBV2 | CASRESGENSPLHF
TRBJ2-5 | TRBV5-5 | CASSLWASGGGWETQYF
TRBJ1-3 | TRBV6-6 | CASRTSDGGGNTIYF
TRBJ1-1 | TRBV19 | CASSIVPPGATEAFF
TRBJ1-1 | TRBV7-2 | CASSSQGMNTEAFF
TRBJ1-2 | TRBV6-1 | CASSAGRTYGYTF
TRBJ2-7 | TRBV7-6 | CASSTYRDNYEQYF
TRBJ1-2 | TRBV18 | CASSPAGELRYGYTF
TRBJ2-4 | TRBV27 | CASSTLSGANRDIQYF
TRBJ1-2 | TRBV4-1 | CASSLPDRDSYGYTF
TRBJ2-7 | TRBV5-5 | CASSQTGSSYEQYF
TRBJ1-1 | TRBV29-1 | CSVDDRGTEAFF
TRBJ1-5 | TRBV5-4 | CASSFKSPQHF
TRBJ2-2 | TRBV6-5 | CASSWLAEELFF
TRBJ2-1 | TRBV27 | CASWDSQSYNEQFF
TRBJ2-7 | TRBV4-2 | CASSQVEATGAYEQYF
TRBJ1-2 | TRBV7-9 | CASSLYSPNYGYTF
TRBJ1-1 | TRBV4-2 | CASSQDPHMNTEAFF
TRBJ1-1 | TRBV15 | CATSRGGRGGTEAFF
TRBJ1-2 | TRBV7-9 | CASSPGQGALYGYTF
TRBJ2-7 | TRBV5-4 | CASSPFRGGQNYEQYF
TRBJ1-2 | TRBV5-6 | CASSLFPRQGNDYGYTF
TRBJ2-5 | TRBV9 | CASSVEGGDGETQYF
TRBJ2-3 | TRBV6-1 | CASSEAIPSGDSTDTQYF
TRBJ1-5 | TRBV28 | CASSLDGDNQPQHF
TRBJ2-7 | TRBV2 | CASTLSRDNEQYF
TRBJ2-7 | TRBV5-1 | CASSLNTPYEQYF
TRBJ1-6 | TRBV7-6 | CASSLGADSPLHF
TRBJ2-3 | TRBV9 | CASSVSLRTGEADTQYF
TRBJ2-1 | TRBV7-6 | CASSEGLAEAASYNEQFF
TRBJ2-5 | TRBV27 | CASSLYPPTSGGAGETQYF
TRBJ2-7 | TRBV5-1 | CASRGQGLYEQYF
TRBJ1-2 | TRBV13 | CASAAGGYGYTF
TRBJ1-3 | TRBV29-1 | CSVVGGSGGNTIYF
TRBJ1-3 | TRBV27 | CASSPAGQVLSGNTIYF
TRBJ2-2 | TRBV29-1 | CSVANTGELFF
TRBJ2-5 | TRBV11-2 | CATDEDQETQYF
TRBJ1-5 | TRBV5-6 | CASSLGQTSPSNQPQHF
TRBJ2-7 | TRBV6-1 | CASSRDRVGTYEQYF
TRBJ1-4 | TRBV5-1 | CASRRGSNEKLFF
TRBJ1-2 | TRBV6-5 | CASNDPGGVYGYTF
TRBJ2-7 | TRBV6-6 | CASSSGQGLQYF